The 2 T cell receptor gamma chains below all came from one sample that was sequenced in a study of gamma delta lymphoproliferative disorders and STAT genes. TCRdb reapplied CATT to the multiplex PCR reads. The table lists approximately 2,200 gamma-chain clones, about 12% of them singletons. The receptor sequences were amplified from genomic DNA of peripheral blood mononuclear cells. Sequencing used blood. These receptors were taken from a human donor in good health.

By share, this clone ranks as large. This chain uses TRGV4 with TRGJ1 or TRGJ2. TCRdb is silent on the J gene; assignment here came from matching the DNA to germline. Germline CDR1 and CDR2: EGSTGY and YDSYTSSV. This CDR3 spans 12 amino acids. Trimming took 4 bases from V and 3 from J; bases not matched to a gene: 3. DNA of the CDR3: TGTGCCACCTGGGAACTTTATTATAAGAAACTCTTT. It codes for CATWELYYKKLF.

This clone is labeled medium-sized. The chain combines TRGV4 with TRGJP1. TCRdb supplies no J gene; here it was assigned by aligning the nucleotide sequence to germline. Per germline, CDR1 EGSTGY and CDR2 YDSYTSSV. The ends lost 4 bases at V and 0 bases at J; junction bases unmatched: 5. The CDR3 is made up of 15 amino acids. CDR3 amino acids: CATWDLNTTGWFKIF. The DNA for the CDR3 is TGTGCCACCTGGGACCTTAATACCACTGGTTGGTTCAAGATATTT.